The sequence of this T cell receptor (beta chain) was determined in a study of blood T cell repertoires in COVID-19. Background on the study: In each case, the material was cDNA or gDNA derived from T cells, B-cell-depleted T cells, or PBMCs.

There are 19 residues in the CDR3. The germline V gene encodes CDR1 SEHNR and CDR2 FQNEAQ (reference sequence). The V and J ends lost 4 bases and 3 bases, in that order; junction bases with no gene match: 11. Data came from immunoSEQ multiplex PCR; TCRdb stores just in-frame clones and leaves some out. The repertoire includes some 400,000 clones, 70% to 90% of them detected once, and about 2% sits in the top ten. The chain is built from TRBV7-9 and TRBJ2-2, with 13 bases lining up with TRBD2. What was sequenced was peripheral blood. The sequence derives from a woman aged 60 to 75 with COVID-19, enrolled during active disease. In DNA form, the CDR3 reads TGTGCCAGCAGCTACCCGGGACTAGCGGGGTATTCTGACACCGGGGAGCTGTTTTTT. It yields the protein CASSYPGLAGYSDTGELFF. The whole variable domain, filled in from reference TRBV7-9 and TRBJ2-2, reads DTGVSQNPRHKITKRGQNVTFRCDPISEHNRLYWYRQTLGQGPEFLTYFQNEAQLEKSRLLSDRFSAERPKGSFSTLEIQRTEQGDSAMYLCASSYPGLAGYSDTGELFFGEGSRLTVL.